Below are 10 T cell receptor beta chains sequenced from a single sample in a study of T cell repertoires in cytomegalovirus infection. Via MiXCR, TCRdb re-called the reads, giving one row per CDR3 protein. This sample yields about 250,000 distinct CDR3 sequences, of which about a sixth are seen a single time; roughly 45% belongs to the top ten. The source material was CD8+ T cells from PBMCs. These receptors came from a human donor in good health (CMV status not recorded). Some clones in this sample may be carry-over from other donors' samples.

This clonotype has a count of ten or more. The rearrangement uses TRBV4-1 and TRBJ1-1, with D hard to call. The length of the CDR3 is 12 residues. The ends were cut back, 3 bases at V and 8 bases at J, with 10 bases in the middle. In germline, CDR1 is MGHRA, CDR2 YSYEKL. The CDR3 coding sequence is TGCGCCAGCAGCCAGGGTGGGATAGAAGCTTTCTTT. This codes for CASSQGGIEAFF.

This clonotype has at least ten counts. This rearrangement joins TRBV25-1 to TRBJ1-1, with D maybe TRBD1 (5 bases). This CDR3 is 14 amino acids long. CDR1 is MGHDK, CDR2 SYGVNS, per germline. V lost 4 bases to trimming and J lost 4 bases, with 13 bases between them. DNA for the CDR3: TGTGCCAGCAGTGGGGGGGAACAAACCACTGAAGCTTTCTTT. Residues: CASSGGEQTTEAFF.

This clonotype was observed many times. The rearrangement links TRBV5-5 to TRBJ1-4; D not certain. The CDR3 sequence is 14 residues long. Trimming shortened V by 3 bases and J by 0 bases, and 6 bases separated the two germline ends. Germline V lookup: CDR1 SGHKS, CDR2 YYEKEE (reference sequence). CDR3 amino acids: CASSWASTNEKLFF. The DNA for the CDR3 is TGTGCCAGCAGCTGGGCGTCAACTAATGAAAAACTGTTTTTT.

The sample holds a few counts of this clonotype. The V call is TRBV6-6, the J call TRBJ1-2; no definite D call. This CDR3 comprises 11 residues. Germline lookup yields CDR1 MNHNY and CDR2 SVGAGI (reference sequence). The V gene lost 2 bases and the J gene lost 8 bases, with 6 bases spanning the gap. The CDR3 reads CASSYQMGYTF. The DNA for the CDR3 is TGTGCCAGCAGTTACCAAATGGGCTACACCTTC.

In this sample, this clonotype turned up a few times. This chain links TRBV6-6 with TRBJ1-6; no definite D call. The CDR3 totals 16 residues. CDR1 MNHNY and CDR2 SVGAGI come from the germline V gene (reference sequence). V was trimmed by 6 bases and J by 0 bases, leaving 12 bases between them. The CDR3 loop is CASRSDGSSYNSPLHF. The CDR3 DNA sequence: TGTGCCAGCAGATCGGACGGGAGCTCCTATAATTCACCCCTCCACTTT.

This clonotype has only a few counts. The V gene is TRBV20-1, the J gene TRBJ1-2; D might be TRBD1 (5 bases). The CDR3 consists of 14 residues. The germline V gene has CDR1 DFQATT and CDR2 SNEGSKA (reference sequence). Trimming took 5 bases from V and 1 from J, leaving 14 bases between them. CDR3 amino acids: CSAPGHDINYGYTF. In DNA form, the CDR3 reads TGCAGTGCTCCCGGACACGATATTAACTATGGCTACACCTTC.

V usage is TRBV12-5 and J usage is TRBJ2-1, with 7 positions matching TRBD1. The CDR3 length is 14 residues. The germline gives CDR1 LGHNT, CDR2 FRNRAP. Trimming at V came to 6 bases and at J to 5 bases, leaving 7 bases not matched to a gene. The CDR3 loop reads CASGERDRNNEQFF. The CDR3 nucleotides read TGTGCTAGTGGCGAACGGGACAGAAACAATGAGCAGTTCTTC.

This clonotype has a single count. The rearrangement links TRBV20-1 to TRBJ2-7; no definite D call. This CDR3 has 12 amino acids. From germline, CDR1 is DFQATT and CDR2 SNEGSKA (reference sequence). The V and J ends lost 3 bases and 3 bases respectively, with 9 bases between them. CDR3 in amino acids: CSASFENYEQYF. The CDR3 DNA follows: TGCAGTGCTAGTTTTGAAAACTACGAGCAGTACTTC.

The chain is built from TRBV28 and TRBJ1-6; tentative D call: TRBD1 (5 bases). CDR1 is MDHEN and CDR2 is SYDVKM in the germline V gene. Between the trimmed V and J ends, which lost 6 bases and 3 bases, there was a span of 18 bases. CDR3 length: 17 residues. The CDR3 DNA is TGTGCCAGCAGCTACCCGGGCAGGGAGGTCTATAATTCACCCCTCCACTTT. Amino acid sequence: CASSYPGREVYNSPLHF. Drawing the rest from reference TRBV28 and TRBJ1-6, the complete variable domain is DVKVTQSSRYLVKRTGEKVFLECVQDMDHENMFWYRQDPGLGLRLIYFSYDVKMKEKGDIPEGYSVSREKKERFSLILESASTNQTSMYLCASSYPGREVYNSPLHFGNGTRLTVT.

This rearrangement joins TRBV20-1 to TRBJ2-7; D gene uncertain. Germline V gives CDR1 DFQATT, CDR2 SNEGSKA (reference sequence). Trimming left V 3 bases short and J 0 bases short, with 15 bases between. This CDR3 region has 15 residues. The DNA of the CDR3 is TGCAGTGCTAGGAACCGCCAGGCGGTCTCCTACGAGCAGTACTTC. It translates to CSARNRQAVSYEQYF.